This paragraph covers one TCR beta chain sequence. The specificity of this receptor is unknown. Per-nucleotide qualities are absent, and no much larger clonotype sits a single base away. The trim is 2 bases for V and 0 bases for J, with a gap of 8 bases between the germline ends. The germline V gene gives CDR1 as SGHRS and CDR2 as YFSETQ. The CDR3 runs 15 amino acids, cysteine and phenylalanine included. The CDR3 DNA has 45 bases and is translated from base 1. The immunoSEQ assay, a bias-controlled multiplex PCR using V- and J-specific primers, was used to amplify TCR beta CDR3 regions from genomic DNA. A second PCR step added a proprietary barcode and Illumina adapter sequences to the CDR3 amplicons. An Illumina MiSeq instrument was used to sequence the CDR3 libraries. Processing in the source paper ran as follows. Export and quality control were done with immunoSEQ Analyzer 3.0, while downstream analyses used R Bioconductor and Immunarch. Only productive rearrangements in the normalized downsampled data set were used to calculate repertoire metrics. Pathologically expanded clonotypes were defined as those larger than 5 templates in the normalized cohort. Repertoire diversity was measured with the Inverse Simpson Index. The non-normalized data set was used for CMV-specificity analyses so that all clonotypes could be captured. Drawn from immuneACCESS, this table holds only the in-frame rearrangements with V and J called that TCRdb kept. Clones are partly lost; checked studies trace under half to an unresolved V gene and leave the rest unexplained. Clonal size and the V and J genes are those of that table, whereas D and trimming came from the DNA. This sample holds roughly 34,000 clones; roughly 96% were observed only once. The ten largest make up around 1.5% of the sample.

The time point label, as the study defines it: recipient sample about 28 days before transplant, after cytoreduction. Blood from recipients was drawn about 28 days before transplant and again at days 30, 100 and 180 after transplant. Nuclei Lysis Solution was used to extract genomic DNA from fresh or cryopreserved unfractionated peripheral blood mononuclear cells. The data belong to a study of T cell clonotyping in hematopoietic cell transplantation (dated by TCRdb to the early 2020s). General notes on the study: Pretransplant samples from recipients were collected after cytoreduction. Patients were recruited between late 2015 and early 2017 and followed until late 2020 or death. A total of 120 to 150 blood samples were gathered in the study from roughly 37 consecutive transplant recipients along with their related donors. Study-wide conclusions, independent of this receptor: A decrease in recipient TCR diversity was observed after transplant, and a progressive increase in pathologically expanded clonotypes was seen from day 30 to day 180. Recipient repertoires showed only a small fraction of overlap with donor repertoires, and over 95% appeared de novo at the given depth. Donor and pretransplant recipient Inverse Simpson Index values predicted broader posttransplant TCR repertoire diversity. The sample size was limited, and CD4 and CD8 repertoire contributions could not be separated because cells were not sorted.

The chain links TRBV5-1 with TRBJ1-4; the D gene lacks a confident call. Material: peripheral blood mononuclear cells, obtained before stem cell transplant. The source is a man aged 35-49 years with chronic myeloid leukemia. Some clones in this sample may be carry-over from other donors' samples. The DNA is TGCGCCAGCAGCTTAATGCCAGCAACTAATGAAAAACTGTTTTTT. Translation gives CASSLMPATNEKLFF. Full variable domain (CDR3 extended with the reference TRBV5-1 and TRBJ1-4 proteins): KAGVTQTPRYLIKTRGQQVTLSCSPISGHRSVSWYQQTPGQGLQFLFEYFSETQRNKGNFPGRFSGRQFSNSRSEMNVSTLELGDSALYLCASSLMPATNEKLFFGSGTQLSVL.